Below, one T cell receptor (beta chain) is given with its context. The record originates from a study of T-cell reconstitution after alpha-beta-depleted transplantation in children. Researchers prepared the TCRbeta library using unique molecular identifiers, the study reports. MiXCR was run by TCRdb on the PCR reads, yielding one entry per CDR3 protein. The table lists roughly 490,000 distinct CDR3 sequences, over 9.5% of them singletons. Trimming took 3 bases from V and 0 from J; bases not matched to a gene: 2. Germline V CDR1 and CDR2: DFQATT, SNEGSKA (reference sequence). The CDR3 is 14 residues long.

The starting material was PBMCs, mostly from graft donor cells, obtained 180 days after TCRalphabeta/CD19-depleted stem cell transplant. The clonotype originates from a female patient aged 2 to 10 who had a stem cell transplant for aplastic anemia, so the T cells may come from the graft donor. The chain is built from TRBV20-1 and TRBJ2-7; 10 positions match TRBD2. The DNA for the CDR3 is TGCAGTGCTAGTCCTAGCGGGAGCTCCTACGAGCAGTACGTC. Its translation: CSASPSGSSYEQYV.